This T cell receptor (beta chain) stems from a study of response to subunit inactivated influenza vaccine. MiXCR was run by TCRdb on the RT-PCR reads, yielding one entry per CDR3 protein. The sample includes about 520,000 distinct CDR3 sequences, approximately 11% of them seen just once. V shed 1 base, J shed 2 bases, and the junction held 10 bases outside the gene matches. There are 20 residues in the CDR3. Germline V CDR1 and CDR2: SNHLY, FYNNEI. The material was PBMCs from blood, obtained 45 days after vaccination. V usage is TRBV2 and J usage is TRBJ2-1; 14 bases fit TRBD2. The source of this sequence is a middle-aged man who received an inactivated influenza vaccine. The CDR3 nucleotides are TGTGCCAGCAGTGAAGGCGGGGTAGGGACTAGCGGGAGTGCCTACAATGAGCAGTTCTTC. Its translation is CASSEGGVGTSGSAYNEQFF.